This is a list of T cell receptor beta chains from one sample in a study of T cell changes during pregnancy in multiple sclerosis. The data were produced by immunoSEQ multiplex PCR, yet TCRdb's version contains in-frame clones alone and is incomplete. Among 45,000 to 60,000 clones listed, more than 85% were seen once. The sample in question was peripheral blood, obtained after pregnancy. The source is a female donor in good health, enrolled as a control in a pregnancy study. CDR3s include the opening cysteine and the closing phenylalanine or tryptophan. A D gene is named only where the DNA matches it firmly. Size tells how often a clone was seen (once, few, many) or the class of an expanded clone, and some rows leave it out.

-	TRBV11-3	-	TRBJ2-7	TGTGCCAGCAGCTTTAGCGGCTACGAGCAGTACTTC	CASSFSGYEQYF
TRBD2	TRBV28	-	TRBJ2-3	TGTGCCAGCAGTACCCCGGGACTAGCGGGAGGCGTCACAGATACGCAGTATTTT	CASSTPGLAGGVTDTQYF
TRBD2	TRBV7-2	-	TRBJ2-3	TGTGCCAGCAGCCGCAGCGGGGCGGGAGATACGCAGTATTTT	CASSRSGAGDTQYF
TRBD1	TRBV23-1	-	TRBJ2-7	TGCGCCACGGACAGGGACACCTACGAGCAGTACTTC	CATDRDTYEQYF
TRBD1	TRBV9	-	TRBJ1-2	TGTGCCAGCAGCATGACAGGGTTAAACTATGGCTACACCTTC	CASSMTGLNYGYTF
-	TRBV7-8	-	TRBJ1-1	TGTGCCAGCAGCCCCAAGCGGGGGGGGGCGGGAGCTTTCTTT	CASSPKRGGAGAFF
-	TRBV28	-	TRBJ1-2	TGTGCCAGCAGACCTGGGACATCCGATGGCTACACCTTC	CASRPGTSDGYTF
-	TRBV7-7	-	TRBJ2-5	TGTGCCAGCAGCTCAGTGCCGCAAGAGACCCAGTACTTC	CASSSVPQETQYF
TRBD1	TRBV2	-	TRBJ1-5	TGTGCCAGCCGAGGGGGTACAGGGGGGCACCTAAATCAGCCCCAGCATTTT	CASRGGTGGHLNQPQHF
-	TRBV6-5	-	TRBJ1-3	TGTGCCAGCAGTTACTCACAGGCTTCATCTGGAAACACCATATATTTT	CASSYSQASSGNTIYF
TRBD1	TRBV4-1	-	TRBJ1-5	TGCGCCAGCAGCCACCTAGACAGGGGCAATCAGCCCCAGCATTTT	CASSHLDRGNQPQHF
TRBD1	TRBV10-3	-	TRBJ1-2	TGTGCCATCAGTGAGTCGACTTCCCAGGGGGCGCGTGACTATGGCTACACCTTC	CAISESTSQGARDYGYTF
-	TRBV5-1	-	TRBJ2-7	TGCGCCAGCAGCCCCTCCGAGAGCTACGAGCAGTACTTC	CASSPSESYEQYF
TRBD1	TRBV27	once	TRBJ1-2	TGTGCCAGCAGTCCCATCACAGGGGGGGACTATGGCTACACCTTC	CASSPITGGDYGYTF
-	TRBV14	few	TRBJ1-1	TGTGCCAGCAGCCAGGCCTACACTGAAGCTTTCTTT	CASSQAYTEAFF
-	TRBV5-8	-	TRBJ1-5	TGTGCCAGCAGCTTGGTGCCAGGAGGAAGGCCCCAGCATTTT	CASSLVPGGRPQHF
TRBD1	TRBV30	-	TRBJ2-3	TGTGCCTGGAGTCGGACAGGGGGCAGGTCAGATACGCAGTATTTT	CAWSRTGGRSDTQYF
TRBD1	TRBV6-1	-	TRBJ1-2	TGTGCCAGCAGTGGCAGACAGGGACAAAACTATGGCTACACCTTC	CASSGRQGQNYGYTF
-	TRBV4-1	-	TRBJ1-3	TGCGCCAGCAGCCAAGTAGCCAGGGGAGAAAACACCATATATTTT	CASSQVARGENTIYF
TRBD2	TRBV7-6	-	TRBJ2-3	TGTGCCAGCAGCTCCGGGACTAGCGGGGGCCTAAGCACAGATACGCAGTATTTT	CASSSGTSGGLSTDTQYF
-	TRBV11-2	-	TRBJ2-5	TGTGCCAGCAGCGAACGGGAGACCCAGTACTTC	CASSERETQYF
TRBD2	TRBV7-2	-	TRBJ2-5	TGTGCCAGCAGCCACGGGACTAGCGTTAGAGAGACCCAGTACTTC	CASSHGTSVRETQYF
TRBD1	TRBV19	-	TRBJ2-7	TGTGCCAGTAGTGCAATTATCGACAGGGCCTTGCCCTTAACCTACGAGCAGTACTTC	CASSAIIDRALPLTYEQYF
TRBD1	TRBV7-2	-	TRBJ1-1	TGTGCCAGCAGCTCACCCGGGGACAGGGCGCCTTACACTGAAGCTTTCTTT	CASSSPGDRAPYTEAFF
TRBD1	TRBV7-6	-	TRBJ2-2	TGTGCCAGCAGCGTGGGACAGCCCGTCACCGGGGAGCTGTTTTTT	CASSVGQPVTGELFF
TRBD2	TRBV9	-	TRBJ2-1	TGTGCCAGCAGCGTATCGGCGACTAGCCTCAATGAGCAGTTCTTC	CASSVSATSLNEQFF
-	TRBV4-2	-	TRBJ1-2	TGTGCCAGCAGCCCTCGGGGGGAAGGAGTACCTTACTATGGCTACACCTTC	CASSPRGEGVPYYGYTF
-	TRBV12-5	-	TRBJ1-1	TGTGCTAGTGCCGCCCCGAAAGCCACTGGGCGCGCTGAAGCTTTCTTT	CASAAPKATGRAEAFF
-	TRBV7-2	-	TRBJ1-5	TGTGCCAGCAGCTCAGAAGTGGGGGCCAATAGCAATCAGCCCCAGCATTTT	CASSSEVGANSNQPQHF
-	TRBV5-1	once	TRBJ1-4	TGCGCCAGCAGTACTCGGGGCGCGGGGACTAATGAAAAACTGTTTTTT	CASSTRGAGTNEKLFF
TRBD1	TRBV28	-	TRBJ1-6	TGTGCCAGCTCCGGGACAGGGGCAGCGAGTAATTCACCCCTCCACTTT	CASSGTGAASNSPLHF
-	TRBV18	-	TRBJ2-5	TGTGCCAGCTCCCGACGGGGCCAAGAGACCCAGTACTTC	CASSRRGQETQYF
-	TRBV6-1	once	TRBJ2-4	TGTGCCAGCAGTGAATATTGGCAGGGGGGACTAGCCAAAAACATTCAGTACTTC	CASSEYWQGGLAKNIQYF
-	TRBV19	-	TRBJ1-3	TGTGCCAGTAGCCAGGACAGATCCTCTGGAAACACCATATATTTT	CASSQDRSSGNTIYF
-	TRBV15	-	TRBJ2-6	TGTGCCACCTCCAAGAGAGACTCTGGGGCCAACGTCCTGACTTTC	CATSKRDSGANVLTF
-	TRBV5-1	-	TRBJ1-1	TGCGCCAGCAGCTTGGTTATTAACACTGAAGCTTTCTTT	CASSLVINTEAFF
TRBD1	TRBV6-1	-	TRBJ1-3	TGTGCCAGCAGTGAGGCCGGGACAGGTAAAAGGTCTGGAAACACCATATATTTT	CASSEAGTGKRSGNTIYF
-	TRBV5-1	-	TRBJ1-2	TGCGCCAGCAGCTTGGCCGGTGACAACCCTAACTATGGCTACACCTTC	CASSLAGDNPNYGYTF
-	TRBV7-8	-	TRBJ2-3	TGTGCCAGCAGCTTAGCTAGTAATACGCAGTATTTT	CASSLASNTQYF
TRBD1	TRBV5-6	-	TRBJ2-5	TGTGCCAGCAGCCGCCCCACAGGGGACCAAGAGACCCAGTACTTC	CASSRPTGDQETQYF
TRBD1	TRBV7-2	-	TRBJ2-5	TGTGCCAGCAGCTTACAGGGGGTCGGAGAGACCCAGTACTTC	CASSLQGVGETQYF
-	TRBV4-1	-	TRBJ1-1	TGCGCCAGCAGCCGAGACAGTTACACTGAAGCTTTCTTT	CASSRDSYTEAFF
TRBD1	TRBV11-3	-	TRBJ2-7	TGTGCCAGCAGCTCCTCCTACCCCGGGACAGGGGAAGGGGTTTCCTACGAGCAGTACTTC	CASSSSYPGTGEGVSYEQYF
-	TRBV6-5	few	TRBJ1-1	TGTGCCAGCAGTTCAACCCGGAGGGCTGAAGCTTTCTTT	CASSSTRRAEAFF
TRBD2	TRBV27	-	TRBJ2-7	TGTGCCAGCAGTTTATCCTGGACTAGCGGGAGGAGCTCCTACGAGCAGTACTTC	CASSLSWTSGRSSYEQYF
TRBD2	TRBV27	-	TRBJ2-7	TGTGCCAGCAGTTTCCCCGGGGGGGAGCAGTACTTC	CASSFPGGEQYF
-	TRBV7-2	-	TRBJ1-1	TGTGCCAGCAGCCTTTGGGGGGACACTGAAGCTTTCTTT	CASSLWGDTEAFF